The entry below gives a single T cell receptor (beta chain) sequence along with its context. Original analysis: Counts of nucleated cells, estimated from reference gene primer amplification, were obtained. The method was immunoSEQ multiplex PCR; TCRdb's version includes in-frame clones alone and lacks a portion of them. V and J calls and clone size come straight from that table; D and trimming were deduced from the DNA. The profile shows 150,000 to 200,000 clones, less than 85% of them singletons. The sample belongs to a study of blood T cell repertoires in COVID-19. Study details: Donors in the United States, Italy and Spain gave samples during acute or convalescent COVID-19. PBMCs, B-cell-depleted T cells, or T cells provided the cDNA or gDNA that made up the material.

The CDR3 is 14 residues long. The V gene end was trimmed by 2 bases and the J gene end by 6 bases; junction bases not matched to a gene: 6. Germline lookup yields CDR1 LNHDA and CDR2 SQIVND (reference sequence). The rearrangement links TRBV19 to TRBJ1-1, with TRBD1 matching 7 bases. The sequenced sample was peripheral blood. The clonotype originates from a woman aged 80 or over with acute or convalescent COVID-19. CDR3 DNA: TGTGCCAGTAGTATACAGGGGGTAGAGGCTGAAGCTTTCTTT. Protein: CASSIQGVEAEAFF.